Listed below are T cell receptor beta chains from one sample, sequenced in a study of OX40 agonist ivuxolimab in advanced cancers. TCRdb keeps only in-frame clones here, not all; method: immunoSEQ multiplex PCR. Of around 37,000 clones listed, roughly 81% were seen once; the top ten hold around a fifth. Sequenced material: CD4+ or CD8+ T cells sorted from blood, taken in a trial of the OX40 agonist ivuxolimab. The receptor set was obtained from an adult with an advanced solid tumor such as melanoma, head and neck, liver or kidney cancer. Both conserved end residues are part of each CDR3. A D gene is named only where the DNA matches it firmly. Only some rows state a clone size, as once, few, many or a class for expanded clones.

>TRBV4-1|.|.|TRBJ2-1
CASSQDGLHGDEQFF
TGCGCCAGCAGCCAAGATGGACTCCATGGGGATGAGCAGTTCTTC
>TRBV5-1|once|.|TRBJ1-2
CASSDSLINYGYTF
TGCGCCAGCTCGGACAGCCTGATTAACTATGGCTACACCTTC
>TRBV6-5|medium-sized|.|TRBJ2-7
CASSFPGAGFYEQYF
TGTGCCAGCAGTTTTCCGGGAGCCGGTTTCTACGAGCAGTACTTC
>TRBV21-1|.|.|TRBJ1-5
CASSKVGALNQPQHF
TGTGCCAGCAGCAAAGTGGGGGCTCTCAATCAGCCCCAGCATTTT
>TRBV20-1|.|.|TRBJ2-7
CSARDQYEQYF
TGCAGTGCTAGAGACCAGTACGAGCAGTACTTC
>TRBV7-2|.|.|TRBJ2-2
CASSFDRMNTGELFF
TGTGCCAGCAGCTTTGACAGGATGAACACCGGGGAGCTGTTTTTT
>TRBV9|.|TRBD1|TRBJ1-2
CASSGTGGGYGYTF
TGTGCCAGCAGCGGGACAGGGGGAGGCTATGGCTACACCTTC
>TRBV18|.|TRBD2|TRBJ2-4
CASSPRGREGRNIQYF
TGTGCCAGCTCACCAAGGGGACGGGAGGGCCGGAACATTCAGTACTTC
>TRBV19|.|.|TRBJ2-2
CASSISTGHNTGELFF
TGTGCCAGTAGTATCAGCACGGGCCACAACACCGGGGAGCTGTTTTTT
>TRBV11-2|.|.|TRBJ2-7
CASSQGGGTYEQYF
TGTGCCAGCAGCCAAGGAGGGGGGACCTACGAGCAGTACTTC
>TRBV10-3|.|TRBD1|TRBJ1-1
CAISQGQMNTEAFF
TGTGCCATCAGTCAGGGACAGATGAACACTGAAGCTTTCTTT
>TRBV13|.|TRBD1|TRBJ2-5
CASSLRDRGTWEQYF
TGTGCCAGCAGCTTACGGGACAGGGGAACTTGGGAGCAGTACTTC
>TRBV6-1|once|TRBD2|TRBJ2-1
CASRASGGSYNEQFF
TGTGCCAGCAGGGCTAGCGGGGGCTCCTACAATGAGCAGTTCTTC
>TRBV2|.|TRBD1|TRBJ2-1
CASSVGQGGDNEQFF
TGTGCCAGCAGCGTAGGACAGGGGGGGGACAATGAGCAGTTCTTC
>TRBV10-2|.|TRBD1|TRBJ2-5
CASRGTGQETQYF
TGCGCCAGCAGGGGGACAGGTCAAGAGACCCAGTACTTC
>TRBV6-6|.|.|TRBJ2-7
CASSNRYEQYF
TGTGCCAGCAGTAACCGATACGAGCAGTACTTC
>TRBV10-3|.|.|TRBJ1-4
CAISTQGNKEKLFF
TGTGCCATCAGTACGCAGGGAAATAAAGAAAAACTGTTTTTT
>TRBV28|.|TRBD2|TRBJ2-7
CASRRTSGRNYEQYF
TGTGCCAGCAGGAGGACTAGCGGGAGAAACTACGAGCAGTACTTC
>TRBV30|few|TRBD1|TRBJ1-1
CARGLRGTTEAFF
TGTGCCAGAGGACTCAGGGGGACCACTGAAGCTTTCTTT
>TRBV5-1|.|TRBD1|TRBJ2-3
CASSKGQGVGTDTQYF
TGCGCCAGCAGCAAGGGACAGGGGGTGGGCACAGATACGCAGTATTTT
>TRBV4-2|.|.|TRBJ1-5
CASSQEAQAGNQPQHF
TGTGCCAGCAGCCAAGAGGCGCAGGCGGGGAATCAGCCCCAGCATTTT
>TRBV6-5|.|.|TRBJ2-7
CASRKQGGGDEQYF
TGTGCCAGCAGAAAACAGGGAGGGGGAGACGAGCAGTACTTC
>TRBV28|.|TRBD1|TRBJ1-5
CASSLGTANQPQHF
TGTGCCAGCAGTTTAGGGACAGCTAATCAGCCCCAGCATTTT